The source of this TCR beta chain is a study of T cells of healthy individuals. This clonotype was seen at least ten times. CDR1 MNHNY and CDR2 SVGAGI come from the germline V gene (reference sequence). V was clipped by 6 bases and J by 3 bases, with 4 bases between them. CDR3 length: 11 amino acids. TCRdb re-derived calls from the 5' RACE reads in MiXCR, one entry per CDR3 protein. Seen here are about 82,000 distinct CDR3 sequences, approximately 5.4% observed once, and the top ten hold about 7.5%. V usage is TRBV6-6 and J usage is TRBJ2-3; D uncertain. The sequence derives from a female donor in good health. Here the CDR3 reads CASRFTDTQYF. In DNA, the CDR3 is TGTGCCAGCAGATTTACAGATACGCAGTATTTT.